The clone carrying this TCR beta chain appeared a single time. Antigen unknown. Use of 60 Vbeta and 13 Jbeta primers characterized the PCR. Clones were read by immunoSEQ multiplex PCR, and TCRdb kept only the in-frame ones, dropping some. The repertoire holds about 140,000 clones, with roughly 78% as singletons. The data were obtained in a study of cytomegalovirus exposure and HLA in healthy donors. Study observations and caveats: An analysis that was carried out later associated some 17,000 TCR beta sequences with HLA alleles at 0.05 false discovery rate. Common viral pathogens were later found to be apparently linked to several of the most significant clusters.

Trimming shortened V by 7 bases and J by 4 bases, and 14 bases separated the two germline ends. This CDR3 contains 13 residues. CDR1 and CDR2 from the germline V gene are SNHLY and FYNNEI. V gene TRBV2 combines with J gene TRBJ2-7; TRBD1 might be the D (6 bases). The clonotype originates from a man aged 18 to 29 in good health and CMV-seropositive. The specimen was PBMCs. The CDR3 spells CASNIGRGYEQYF. As DNA, the CDR3 is TGTGCCAGCAACATTGGCAGGGGTTACGAGCAGTACTTC.